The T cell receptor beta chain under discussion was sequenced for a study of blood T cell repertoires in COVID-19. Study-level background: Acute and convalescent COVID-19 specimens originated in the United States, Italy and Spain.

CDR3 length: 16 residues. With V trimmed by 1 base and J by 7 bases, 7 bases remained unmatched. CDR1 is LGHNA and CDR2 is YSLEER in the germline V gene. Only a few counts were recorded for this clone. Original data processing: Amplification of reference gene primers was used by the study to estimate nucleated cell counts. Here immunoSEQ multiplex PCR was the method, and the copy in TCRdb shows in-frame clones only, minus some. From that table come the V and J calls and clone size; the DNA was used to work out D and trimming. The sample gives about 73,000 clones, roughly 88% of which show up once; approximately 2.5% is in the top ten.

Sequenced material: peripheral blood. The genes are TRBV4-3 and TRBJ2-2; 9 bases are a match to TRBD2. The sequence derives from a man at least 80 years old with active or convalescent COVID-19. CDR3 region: CASSQGAGGPIGELFF. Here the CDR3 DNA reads TGCGCCAGCAGCCAAGGGGCGGGAGGGCCCATCGGGGAGCTGTTTTTT.